What follows are 22 T cell receptor beta chains derived from one specimen sequenced in a study of response to subunit inactivated influenza vaccine. TCRdb recomputed calls from the RT-PCR reads with MiXCR, one row per CDR3 protein. Of about 540,000 distinct CDR3 sequences listed, less than 25% are singletons. The data were also submitted as part of a second study, on T cells expressing NK-cell markers. Turning to that study: 5'RACE template switching built TCR beta cDNA with unique molecular identifiers.

Specimen: CD4+ T cells sorted from PBMCs, collected roughly 12 days after vaccination. The source of these receptors is a man in his fifties or sixties who received an inactivated influenza vaccine.

This rearrangement joins TRBV7-9 to TRBJ1-2; TRBD1 agrees at 10 bases. V trimming: 5 bases; J trimming: 6 bases; junction bases outside the gene matches: 3. This CDR3 is built from 13 residues. Germline V CDR1 and CDR2: SEHNR, FQNEAQ (reference sequence). CDR3 amino acids: CASSGDRGHGYTF. The CDR3 DNA reads TGTGCCAGCAGCGGCGACAGGGGGCATGGCTACACCTTC.

In this sample, this clonotype turned up a few times. The chain is built from TRBV28 and TRBJ2-7; possible D gene TRBD2, 5 bases. Germline V lookup: CDR1 MDHEN, CDR2 SYDVKM. The CDR3 has 13 amino acids. V was pared by 8 bases and J by 5 bases, with 16 bases between. The CDR3 sequence: CASGSNGINEQYF. The CDR3 nucleotides read TGTGCCAGCGGTTCCAACGGGATCAACGAGCAGTACTTC.

This clonotype was counted only a few times. The chain is built from TRBV5-1 and TRBJ2-1; D remains ambiguous. Per the germline V gene, CDR1 is SGHRS and CDR2 is YFSETQ. V lost 4 bases, J lost 7 bases, and 12 bases lay in between. The length of the CDR3 is 13 residues. The CDR3 is CASSQAPSNEQFF. CDR3 bases: TGCGCCAGCAGCCAGGCCCCTTCTAATGAGCAGTTCTTC.

The chain carries TRBV18 and TRBJ2-1, with TRBD2 identical over 11 bases. Germline V gene lookup returns CDR1 KGHSH and CDR2 LQKENI. Trimming took 0 bases from V and 9 from J; bases not matched to a gene: 7. CDR3 length: 16 amino acids. This CDR3 is CASSPPNSGGASEQFF. The CDR3 coding sequence is TGTGCCAGCTCACCACCGAATAGCGGGGGGGCAAGTGAGCAGTTCTTC.

The genes are TRBV20-1 and TRBJ2-5, with 7 bases fitting TRBD2. Germline CDR1 DFQATT, CDR2 SNEGSKA (reference sequence). The CDR3 extends over 14 amino acids. With 3 bases clipped from V and 4 bases from J, the junction kept 8 bases outside the gene matches. CDR3 loop: CSASAGDTVETQYF. CDR3 coding DNA: TGCAGTGCTAGTGCGGGGGATACGGTAGAGACCCAGTACTTC.

The V gene is TRBV18, the J gene TRBJ2-2, with a weak D call TRBD2 (7 bases). This CDR3 is 15 amino acids long. The ends were cut back, 4 bases at V and 4 bases at J, with 13 bases in the middle. CDR1 and CDR2 (germline): KGHSH, LQKENI. The CDR3 region has the DNA TGTGCCAGCTCACTACAGGGCGGGAGCACCGGGGAGCTGTTTTTT. Its protein is CASSLQGGSTGELFF. The whole variable domain, remainder taken from reference TRBV18 and TRBJ2-2, is NAGVMQNPRHLVRRRGQEARLRCSPMKGHSHVYWYRQLPEEGLKFMVYLQKENIIDESGMPKERFSAEFPKEGPSILRIQQVVRGDSAAYFCASSLQGGSTGELFFGEGSRLTVL.

This clonotype was observed a handful of times. This CDR3 is CASSPGTGNNQPQHF. DNA for the CDR3: TGTGCCAGCAGCCCCGGGACAGGGAACAATCAGCCCCAGCATTTT. The chain uses TRBV7-8 and TRBJ1-5; 9 bases fit TRBD1. Germline V gene data show CDR1 as SGHVS and CDR2 as FQNEAQ. The length of the CDR3 is 15 residues. After removal of 5 bases from V and 3 bases from J, the junction contained 5 bases not matched to a gene.

V and J are TRBV27 and TRBJ2-1, with 12 bases that match TRBD2. Trimming cost V 4 bases and J 7 bases; bases outside gene matches: 5. The CDR3 covers 15 residues. Germline V gene data show CDR1 as MNHEY and CDR2 as SMNVEV (reference sequence). CDR3 sequence (DNA): TGTGCCAGCAGTTACACTAGCGGGAGGAAGAATGAGCAGTTCTTC. Translated, it gives CASSYTSGRKNEQFF.

This clonotype came up a few times. This chain joins TRBV24-1 and TRBJ2-2, with D hard to call. Germline V gene lookup returns CDR1 KGHDR and CDR2 SFDVKD. The CDR3 sequence is 14 residues long. The V end lost 9 bases, the J end lost 0 bases, and 10 bases lay between the germline ends. CDR3: CATASTANTGELFF. DNA for the CDR3: TGTGCCACCGCAAGCACGGCGAACACCGGGGAGCTGTTTTTT.

This clonotype was detected a few times. The rearrangement uses TRBV27 and TRBJ2-5, with 10 bases identical to TRBD2. The CDR3 consists of 17 residues. V was clipped by 5 bases and J by 5 bases; unmatched bases: 14. The germline V gene has CDR1 MNHEY and CDR2 SMNVEV (reference sequence). DNA for the CDR3: TGTGCCAGCAGTAGAGGTGCAGCGGGAGGGCCGACTGAGACCCAGTACTTC. Translated, it gives CASSRGAAGGPTETQYF.

At least ten counts were recorded for this clonotype. The chain joins TRBV5-1 to TRBJ2-5; D remains ambiguous. V lost 4 bases and J lost 3, with 4 bases in between. CDR3 size: 11 residues. Germline CDR1 is SGHRS and CDR2 is YFSETQ. CDR3 region: CASSVEETQYF. CDR3 DNA sequence: TGCGCCAGCAGCGTCGAAGAGACCCAGTACTTC.

This clonotype was seen a handful of times. V gene TRBV27 combines with J gene TRBJ2-2, with 7 positions matching TRBD2. Germline CDR1 reads MNHEY; CDR2 reads SMNVEV (reference sequence). Unmatched junction bases numbered 12, after V lost 4 bases and J lost 4 bases. The CDR3 has 17 residues. CDR3 nucleotide sequence: TGTGCCAGCAGTTCACCCCGGGGAGGGGTCCGCACCGGGGAGCTGTTTTTT. Translated, it gives CASSSPRGGVRTGELFF.

Only a few counts were recorded for this clonotype. The CDR3 sequence: CASSYSGAGGYTF. In nucleotides, the CDR3 is TGTGCCAGCAGTTATTCAGGGGCGGGGGGCTACACCTTC. V is TRBV6-5 and J is TRBJ1-2; weak D call: TRBD1 (6 bases). Germline-derived CDR1 and CDR2 are MNHEY and SVGAGI. The CDR3 sequence is 13 residues long. The V gene lost 3 bases and the J gene lost 8 bases, with 13 bases spanning the gap.

This clonotype was counted between two and nine times. The J gene is TRBJ2-7, the V gene TRBV18; 9 bases match TRBD2. This CDR3 comprises 15 residues. Trimming removed 2 bases from V and 6 bases from J; junction bases left unmatched: 8. Germline V gene sequence: CDR1 KGHSH, CDR2 LQKENI. The CDR3 DNA sequence: TGTGCCAGCTCACCAGACCAGAGCGGGGGGCGCGAGCAGTACTTC. It codes for CASSPDQSGGREQYF.

There are a few counts of this clonotype. V usage is TRBV5-1 and J usage is TRBJ1-5; TRBD1 is a possible D gene (6 bases). Germline V gene lookup returns CDR1 SGHRS and CDR2 YFSETQ. This CDR3 has 14 residues. V lost 5 bases, J lost 6 bases, and 15 bases lay in between. The CDR3: CASSLNEGVQPQHF. CDR3 DNA sequence: TGCGCCAGCAGTTTGAATGAGGGGGTTCAGCCCCAGCATTTT. The variable domain in full, completed from reference TRBV5-1 and TRBJ1-5, reads KAGVTQTPRYLIKTRGQQVTLSCSPISGHRSVSWYQQTPGQGLQFLFEYFSETQRNKGNFPGRFSGRQFSNSRSEMNVSTLELGDSALYLCASSLNEGVQPQHFGDGTRLSIL.

This clonotype was seen only a few times. V and J are TRBV20-1 and TRBJ2-5; 10 nucleotides agree with TRBD2. CDR1 and CDR2 from the germline V gene are DFQATT and SNEGSKA (reference sequence). With V trimmed by 3 bases and J by 5 bases, 9 bases remained unmatched. The CDR3 has 15 residues. CDR3 region: CSARSGTSDRETQYF. CDR3 coding DNA: TGCAGTGCTAGGTCCGGGACTAGCGATCGGGAGACCCAGTACTTC.

The chain recombines TRBV11-2 with TRBJ2-5, with a tentative D call TRBD1 (7 bases). This CDR3 has 16 amino acids. Trimming removed 6 bases from V and 2 bases from J, with 19 bases in between. The germline CDR1 and CDR2 sequences are SGHAT and FQNNGV. CDR3 loop: CASRRGGGSLQETQYF. In DNA, the CDR3 is TGTGCCAGCAGACGAGGAGGGGGCTCGTTGCAAGAGACCCAGTACTTC.

The sample holds a few counts of this clonotype. V gene TRBV10-3 combines with J gene TRBJ2-5, with TRBD2 as a possible D gene (6 bases). The V and J ends lost 2 bases and 6 bases respectively, with 13 bases between them. The CDR3 is 14 amino acids. The germline V gene encodes CDR1 ENHRY and CDR2 SYGVKD. CDR3 sequence (DNA): TGTGCCATCAGTGAGGCTGGAGGGGATAAGACCCAGTACTTC. Translating it yields CAISEAGGDKTQYF.

This clonotype was recorded a few times. The V gene is TRBV5-1, the J gene TRBJ2-3, with D maybe TRBD1 (6 bases). Trimming cost V 4 bases and J 2 bases, with 14 bases left between them. The CDR3 is made up of 15 amino acids. Germline lookup yields CDR1 SGHRS and CDR2 YFSETQ. In DNA form, the CDR3 reads TGCGCCAGCAGCATGAGCACAGGGCCCACAGATACGCAGTATTTT. Translated, it gives CASSMSTGPTDTQYF.

The chain joins TRBV7-2 to TRBJ2-2; TRBD2 aligns across 7 bases. Germline assignment: CDR1 SGHTA and CDR2 FQGNSA. J lost 2 bases, V lost 4 bases, and 4 bases had no gene match. The CDR3 contains 15 residues. The CDR3 bases are TGTGCCAGCAGCTCGACGGGGGGTAACACCGGGGAGCTGTTTTTT. Amino acid sequence: CASSSTGGNTGELFF. Full variable domain (remainder filled in from reference TRBV7-2 and TRBJ2-2): GAGVSQSPSNKVTEKGKDVELRCDPISGHTALYWYRQSLGQGLEFLIYFQGNSAPDKSGLPSDRFSAERTGGSVSTLTIQRTQQEDSAVYLCASSSTGGNTGELFFGEGSRLTVL.

V usage is TRBV6-2 or TRBV6-3 and J usage is TRBJ1-1; D is perhaps TRBD1 (6 bases). The CDR3 runs 13 residues. CDR1 and CDR2 (germline): MNHEY, SVGEGT. V shed 7 bases and J shed 1 base, with 10 bases lying between them. CDR3 DNA: TGTGCCAGCACCGCGACAGGGAACACTGAAGCTTTCTTT. Encoded protein: CASTATGNTEAFF.

This clonotype appeared a few times. The chain links TRBV27 to TRBJ1-6; 9 bases are shared with TRBD1. This CDR3 has 15 amino acids. V gave up 6 bases and J gave up 4 bases; unmatched junction bases: 4. The germline V gene encodes CDR1 MNHEY and CDR2 SMNVEV (reference sequence). The CDR3 reads CASRKQGAYNSPLHF. CDR3 DNA sequence: TGTGCCAGCAGGAAACAGGGGGCGTATAATTCACCCCTCCACTTT.